A selection of T cell receptor beta chains follows, all from one sample in a study of CD8 T cells in ankylosing spondylitis. Each CDR3 protein gets one entry after TCRdb re-called the 5' RACE reads with MiXCR. This sample has hundreds of thousands of distinct CDR3 sequences, with more than 15% found just once. The specimen sequenced was blood, either unsorted or a sorted T cell fraction (not recorded which). The receptors shown here come from a male donor with ankylosing spondylitis. Both conserved end residues are part of each CDR3. The D gene is left open where the match is weak. Rows give clone size only sometimes, using once, few, many, or a class for an expanded clone.

v_call	d_call	clone_size	j_call	cdr3_aa	cdr3_nt
TRBV3-1	TRBD1	.	TRBJ1-2	CASSQGTGANYGYTF	TGTGCCAGCAGCCAAGGGACAGGAGCTAACTATGGCTACACCTTC
TRBV20-1	.	few	TRBJ2-1	CSARVSHQEQFF	TGCAGTGCTAGAGTCAGCCATCAGGAGCAGTTCTTC
TRBV6-5	.	many	TRBJ1-5	CASSYGSQRANQPQHF	TGTGCCAGCAGTTACGGGTCGCAGCGCGCCAATCAGCCCCAGCATTTT
TRBV20-1	.	.	TRBJ1-3	CSARDLHSGNTIYF	TGCAGTGCTAGAGATTTACACAGTGGAAACACCATATATTTT
TRBV20-1	.	many	TRBJ1-1	CSASGRSNTEAFF	TGCAGTGCTTCAGGACGGTCGAACACTGAAGCTTTCTTT
TRBV9	.	few	TRBJ2-7	CASSVAAAEDEQYF	TGTGCCAGCAGCGTAGCTGCGGCCGAGGACGAGCAGTACTTC
TRBV7-8	.	.	TRBJ1-5	CASSLLRGITQPQHF	TGTGCCAGCAGCTTATTACGGGGTATCACTCAGCCCCAGCATTTT
TRBV4-1	.	few	TRBJ1-6	CASSQDHGTSYNSPLHF	TGCGCCAGCAGCCAAGATCACGGGACTTCCTATAATTCACCCCTCCACTTT
TRBV9	.	many	TRBJ1-1	CASSVVEGEVAFF	TGTGCCAGCAGCGTAGTAGAGGGGGAGGTAGCTTTCTTT
TRBV14	.	.	TRBJ2-5	CASSQAKTQYF	TGTGCCAGCAGCCAAGCGAAGACCCAGTACTTC
TRBV30	TRBD1	.	TRBJ2-3	CAWNQGGEDTQYF	TGTGCCTGGAATCAAGGGGGCGAAGATACGCAGTATTTT
TRBV6-1	.	.	TRBJ1-1	CASSEDRMNTEAFF	TGTGCCAGCAGTGAAGACCGAATGAACACTGAAGCTTTCTTT
TRBV5-1	.	many	TRBJ2-3	CASRPPGEVTDTQYF	TGCGCCAGCCGGCCACCGGGAGAGGTTACAGATACGCAGTATTTT
TRBV6-5	TRBD2	.	TRBJ2-3	CASSYSTVRGGDTDTQYF	TGTGCCAGCAGTTACTCAACGGTGCGGGGGGGGGACACAGATACGCAGTATTTT
TRBV20-1	TRBD2	.	TRBJ2-5	CSATPNWASGGVRKTQYF	TGCAGTGCTACCCCCAATTGGGCTAGCGGGGGGGTCCGAAAGACCCAGTACTTC
TRBV6-1	TRBD1	few	TRBJ2-4	CATTGTGTNIQYF	TGTGCCACCACCGGGACAGGGACAAACATTCAGTACTTC
TRBV18	TRBD1	.	TRBJ1-1	CASSSGTGSTEAFF	TGTGCCAGCTCATCCGGGACAGGGAGCACTGAAGCTTTCTTT
TRBV2	.	.	TRBJ2-7	CASSENRGQNYEQYF	TGTGCCAGCAGCGAGAACCGGGGTCAAAACTACGAGCAGTACTTC
TRBV6-5	.	once	TRBJ1-1	CASSYSSGGAFEAFF	TGTGCCAGCAGTTACTCGAGCGGGGGCGCGTTTGAAGCTTTCTTT
TRBV7-2	.	few	TRBJ1-5	CASSWRLNQPQHF	TGTGCCAGCAGCTGGAGACTTAATCAGCCCCAGCATTTT
TRBV3-1	TRBD1	few	TRBJ1-1	CASSPYWTGDTEAFF	TGTGCCAGCAGCCCGTACTGGACAGGGGACACTGAAGCTTTCTTT
TRBV19	.	.	TRBJ2-2	CASSILAPSNTGELFF	TGTGCCAGTAGTATACTAGCGCCATCGAACACCGGGGAGCTGTTTTTT
TRBV12-3/TRBV12-4	.	few	TRBJ1-2	CASSLDGTRGYTF	TGTGCCAGCAGTTTAGACGGGACGCGGGGCTACACCTTC
TRBV4-3	TRBD1	few	TRBJ1-4	CASSQARGRGEKLFF	TGCGCCAGCAGCCAGGCCAGGGGGCGCGGGGAAAAACTGTTTTTT
TRBV5-4	.	.	TRBJ2-5	CASSLGGAGPETQYF	TGTGCCAGCAGCTTGGGAGGGGCAGGGCCAGAGACCCAGTACTTC
TRBV6-5	.	few	TRBJ1-4	CASSYGHRPEKLFF	TGTGCCAGCAGTTACGGGCACAGACCCGAAAAACTGTTTTTT
TRBV4-3	.	.	TRBJ1-4	CASSQDWGSTNEKLFF	TGCGCCAGCAGCCAAGATTGGGGATCAACTAATGAAAAACTGTTTTTT
TRBV12-3/TRBV12-4	TRBD2	many	TRBJ2-4	CASSLAPGTSGRTNIQYF	TGTGCCAGCAGTTTAGCCCCGGGGACTAGCGGGAGGACTAACATTCAGTACTTC
TRBV6-2/TRBV6-3	.	few	TRBJ1-1	CASSYPGEAFF	TGTGCCAGCAGTTATCCAGGGGAAGCTTTCTTT
TRBV11-3	.	.	TRBJ2-3	CASSSPQGGGDTDTQYF	TGTGCCAGCAGCTCCCCCCAGGGCGGCGGGGACACAGATACGCAGTATTTT
TRBV20-1	.	.	TRBJ2-7	CSAKSSSDYEQYF	TGCAGTGCCAAGAGCTCTAGCGATTACGAGCAGTACTTC
TRBV11-1	.	.	TRBJ1-1	CASSSRQVNTEAFF	TGTGCCAGCAGCTCCCGACAGGTGAACACTGAAGCTTTCTTT
TRBV20-1	.	many	TRBJ1-2	CSARGQGGGYTF	TGCAGTGCTAGAGGCCAGGGTGGGGGCTACACCTTC
TRBV2	.	.	TRBJ2-7	CASLIIDEQYF	TGTGCCAGTTTAATCATCGACGAGCAGTACTTC